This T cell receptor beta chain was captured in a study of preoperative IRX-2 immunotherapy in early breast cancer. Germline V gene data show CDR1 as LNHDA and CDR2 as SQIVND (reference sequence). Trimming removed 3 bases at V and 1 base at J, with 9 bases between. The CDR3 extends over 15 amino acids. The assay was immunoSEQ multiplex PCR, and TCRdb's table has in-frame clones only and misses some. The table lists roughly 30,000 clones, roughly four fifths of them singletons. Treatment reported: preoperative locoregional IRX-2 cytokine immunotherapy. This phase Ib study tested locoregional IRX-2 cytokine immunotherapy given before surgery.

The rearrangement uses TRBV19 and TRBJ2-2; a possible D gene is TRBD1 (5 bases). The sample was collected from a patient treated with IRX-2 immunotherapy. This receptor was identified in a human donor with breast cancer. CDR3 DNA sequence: TGTGCCAGTAGTATTCGGCAGGGGAACACCGGGGAGCTGTTTTTT. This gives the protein CASSIRQGNTGELFF.